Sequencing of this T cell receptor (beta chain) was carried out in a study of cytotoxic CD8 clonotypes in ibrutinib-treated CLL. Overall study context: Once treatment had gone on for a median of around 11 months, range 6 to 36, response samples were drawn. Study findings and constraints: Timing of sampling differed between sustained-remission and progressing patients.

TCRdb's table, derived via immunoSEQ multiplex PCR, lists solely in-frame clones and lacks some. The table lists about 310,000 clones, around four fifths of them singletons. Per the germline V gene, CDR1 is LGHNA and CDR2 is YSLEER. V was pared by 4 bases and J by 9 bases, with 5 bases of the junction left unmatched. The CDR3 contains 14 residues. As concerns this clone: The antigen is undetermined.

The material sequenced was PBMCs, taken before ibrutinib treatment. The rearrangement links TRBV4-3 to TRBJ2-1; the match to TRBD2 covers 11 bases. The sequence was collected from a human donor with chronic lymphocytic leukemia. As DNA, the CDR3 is TGCGCCAGCAGCCTTAGCGGGAGGGGCACTGAGCAGTTCTTC. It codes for CASSLSGRGTEQFF.